Here is one T cell receptor beta chain with its context. The CDR3 runs 15 residues. Germline CDR1 and CDR2: SGHVS and FNYEAQ. The ends lost 8 bases at V and 2 bases at J; junction bases unmatched: 8. These data originate in a study of T-cell memory formation after mild COVID-19. TCRdb re-called the 5' RACE reads through MiXCR, storing one row per CDR3 protein. The repertoire holds around 410,000 distinct CDR3 sequences, with about 22% as singletons. The sample comprised PBMCs or a T cell subset sorted from them (not recorded which). The chain couples TRBV7-6 to TRBJ2-3; 9 nucleotides agree with TRBD2. The TCR sequence derives from an adult woman who had mild COVID-19 (a few samples of this study predate the infection). Cell type and time point are not known. The CDR3 spells CASLTSGGPTDTQYF. The DNA for the CDR3 is TGTGCCAGCCTGACTAGCGGAGGACCCACAGATACGCAGTATTTT.